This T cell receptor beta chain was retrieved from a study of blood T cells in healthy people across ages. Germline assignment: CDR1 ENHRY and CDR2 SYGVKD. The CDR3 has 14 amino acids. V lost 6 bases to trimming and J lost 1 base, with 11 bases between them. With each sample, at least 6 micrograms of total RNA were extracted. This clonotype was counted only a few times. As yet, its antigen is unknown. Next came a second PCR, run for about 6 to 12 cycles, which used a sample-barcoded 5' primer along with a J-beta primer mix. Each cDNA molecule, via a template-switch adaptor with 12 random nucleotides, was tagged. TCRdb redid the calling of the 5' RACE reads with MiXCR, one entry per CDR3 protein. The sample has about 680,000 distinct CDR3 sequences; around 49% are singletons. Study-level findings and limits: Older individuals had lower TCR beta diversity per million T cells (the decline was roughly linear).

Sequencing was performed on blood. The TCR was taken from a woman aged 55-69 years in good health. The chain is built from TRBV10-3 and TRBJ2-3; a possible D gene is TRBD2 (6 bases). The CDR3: CAIRRRERTDTQYF. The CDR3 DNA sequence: TGTGCCATCAGACGGCGGGAACGCACAGATACGCAGTATTTT.